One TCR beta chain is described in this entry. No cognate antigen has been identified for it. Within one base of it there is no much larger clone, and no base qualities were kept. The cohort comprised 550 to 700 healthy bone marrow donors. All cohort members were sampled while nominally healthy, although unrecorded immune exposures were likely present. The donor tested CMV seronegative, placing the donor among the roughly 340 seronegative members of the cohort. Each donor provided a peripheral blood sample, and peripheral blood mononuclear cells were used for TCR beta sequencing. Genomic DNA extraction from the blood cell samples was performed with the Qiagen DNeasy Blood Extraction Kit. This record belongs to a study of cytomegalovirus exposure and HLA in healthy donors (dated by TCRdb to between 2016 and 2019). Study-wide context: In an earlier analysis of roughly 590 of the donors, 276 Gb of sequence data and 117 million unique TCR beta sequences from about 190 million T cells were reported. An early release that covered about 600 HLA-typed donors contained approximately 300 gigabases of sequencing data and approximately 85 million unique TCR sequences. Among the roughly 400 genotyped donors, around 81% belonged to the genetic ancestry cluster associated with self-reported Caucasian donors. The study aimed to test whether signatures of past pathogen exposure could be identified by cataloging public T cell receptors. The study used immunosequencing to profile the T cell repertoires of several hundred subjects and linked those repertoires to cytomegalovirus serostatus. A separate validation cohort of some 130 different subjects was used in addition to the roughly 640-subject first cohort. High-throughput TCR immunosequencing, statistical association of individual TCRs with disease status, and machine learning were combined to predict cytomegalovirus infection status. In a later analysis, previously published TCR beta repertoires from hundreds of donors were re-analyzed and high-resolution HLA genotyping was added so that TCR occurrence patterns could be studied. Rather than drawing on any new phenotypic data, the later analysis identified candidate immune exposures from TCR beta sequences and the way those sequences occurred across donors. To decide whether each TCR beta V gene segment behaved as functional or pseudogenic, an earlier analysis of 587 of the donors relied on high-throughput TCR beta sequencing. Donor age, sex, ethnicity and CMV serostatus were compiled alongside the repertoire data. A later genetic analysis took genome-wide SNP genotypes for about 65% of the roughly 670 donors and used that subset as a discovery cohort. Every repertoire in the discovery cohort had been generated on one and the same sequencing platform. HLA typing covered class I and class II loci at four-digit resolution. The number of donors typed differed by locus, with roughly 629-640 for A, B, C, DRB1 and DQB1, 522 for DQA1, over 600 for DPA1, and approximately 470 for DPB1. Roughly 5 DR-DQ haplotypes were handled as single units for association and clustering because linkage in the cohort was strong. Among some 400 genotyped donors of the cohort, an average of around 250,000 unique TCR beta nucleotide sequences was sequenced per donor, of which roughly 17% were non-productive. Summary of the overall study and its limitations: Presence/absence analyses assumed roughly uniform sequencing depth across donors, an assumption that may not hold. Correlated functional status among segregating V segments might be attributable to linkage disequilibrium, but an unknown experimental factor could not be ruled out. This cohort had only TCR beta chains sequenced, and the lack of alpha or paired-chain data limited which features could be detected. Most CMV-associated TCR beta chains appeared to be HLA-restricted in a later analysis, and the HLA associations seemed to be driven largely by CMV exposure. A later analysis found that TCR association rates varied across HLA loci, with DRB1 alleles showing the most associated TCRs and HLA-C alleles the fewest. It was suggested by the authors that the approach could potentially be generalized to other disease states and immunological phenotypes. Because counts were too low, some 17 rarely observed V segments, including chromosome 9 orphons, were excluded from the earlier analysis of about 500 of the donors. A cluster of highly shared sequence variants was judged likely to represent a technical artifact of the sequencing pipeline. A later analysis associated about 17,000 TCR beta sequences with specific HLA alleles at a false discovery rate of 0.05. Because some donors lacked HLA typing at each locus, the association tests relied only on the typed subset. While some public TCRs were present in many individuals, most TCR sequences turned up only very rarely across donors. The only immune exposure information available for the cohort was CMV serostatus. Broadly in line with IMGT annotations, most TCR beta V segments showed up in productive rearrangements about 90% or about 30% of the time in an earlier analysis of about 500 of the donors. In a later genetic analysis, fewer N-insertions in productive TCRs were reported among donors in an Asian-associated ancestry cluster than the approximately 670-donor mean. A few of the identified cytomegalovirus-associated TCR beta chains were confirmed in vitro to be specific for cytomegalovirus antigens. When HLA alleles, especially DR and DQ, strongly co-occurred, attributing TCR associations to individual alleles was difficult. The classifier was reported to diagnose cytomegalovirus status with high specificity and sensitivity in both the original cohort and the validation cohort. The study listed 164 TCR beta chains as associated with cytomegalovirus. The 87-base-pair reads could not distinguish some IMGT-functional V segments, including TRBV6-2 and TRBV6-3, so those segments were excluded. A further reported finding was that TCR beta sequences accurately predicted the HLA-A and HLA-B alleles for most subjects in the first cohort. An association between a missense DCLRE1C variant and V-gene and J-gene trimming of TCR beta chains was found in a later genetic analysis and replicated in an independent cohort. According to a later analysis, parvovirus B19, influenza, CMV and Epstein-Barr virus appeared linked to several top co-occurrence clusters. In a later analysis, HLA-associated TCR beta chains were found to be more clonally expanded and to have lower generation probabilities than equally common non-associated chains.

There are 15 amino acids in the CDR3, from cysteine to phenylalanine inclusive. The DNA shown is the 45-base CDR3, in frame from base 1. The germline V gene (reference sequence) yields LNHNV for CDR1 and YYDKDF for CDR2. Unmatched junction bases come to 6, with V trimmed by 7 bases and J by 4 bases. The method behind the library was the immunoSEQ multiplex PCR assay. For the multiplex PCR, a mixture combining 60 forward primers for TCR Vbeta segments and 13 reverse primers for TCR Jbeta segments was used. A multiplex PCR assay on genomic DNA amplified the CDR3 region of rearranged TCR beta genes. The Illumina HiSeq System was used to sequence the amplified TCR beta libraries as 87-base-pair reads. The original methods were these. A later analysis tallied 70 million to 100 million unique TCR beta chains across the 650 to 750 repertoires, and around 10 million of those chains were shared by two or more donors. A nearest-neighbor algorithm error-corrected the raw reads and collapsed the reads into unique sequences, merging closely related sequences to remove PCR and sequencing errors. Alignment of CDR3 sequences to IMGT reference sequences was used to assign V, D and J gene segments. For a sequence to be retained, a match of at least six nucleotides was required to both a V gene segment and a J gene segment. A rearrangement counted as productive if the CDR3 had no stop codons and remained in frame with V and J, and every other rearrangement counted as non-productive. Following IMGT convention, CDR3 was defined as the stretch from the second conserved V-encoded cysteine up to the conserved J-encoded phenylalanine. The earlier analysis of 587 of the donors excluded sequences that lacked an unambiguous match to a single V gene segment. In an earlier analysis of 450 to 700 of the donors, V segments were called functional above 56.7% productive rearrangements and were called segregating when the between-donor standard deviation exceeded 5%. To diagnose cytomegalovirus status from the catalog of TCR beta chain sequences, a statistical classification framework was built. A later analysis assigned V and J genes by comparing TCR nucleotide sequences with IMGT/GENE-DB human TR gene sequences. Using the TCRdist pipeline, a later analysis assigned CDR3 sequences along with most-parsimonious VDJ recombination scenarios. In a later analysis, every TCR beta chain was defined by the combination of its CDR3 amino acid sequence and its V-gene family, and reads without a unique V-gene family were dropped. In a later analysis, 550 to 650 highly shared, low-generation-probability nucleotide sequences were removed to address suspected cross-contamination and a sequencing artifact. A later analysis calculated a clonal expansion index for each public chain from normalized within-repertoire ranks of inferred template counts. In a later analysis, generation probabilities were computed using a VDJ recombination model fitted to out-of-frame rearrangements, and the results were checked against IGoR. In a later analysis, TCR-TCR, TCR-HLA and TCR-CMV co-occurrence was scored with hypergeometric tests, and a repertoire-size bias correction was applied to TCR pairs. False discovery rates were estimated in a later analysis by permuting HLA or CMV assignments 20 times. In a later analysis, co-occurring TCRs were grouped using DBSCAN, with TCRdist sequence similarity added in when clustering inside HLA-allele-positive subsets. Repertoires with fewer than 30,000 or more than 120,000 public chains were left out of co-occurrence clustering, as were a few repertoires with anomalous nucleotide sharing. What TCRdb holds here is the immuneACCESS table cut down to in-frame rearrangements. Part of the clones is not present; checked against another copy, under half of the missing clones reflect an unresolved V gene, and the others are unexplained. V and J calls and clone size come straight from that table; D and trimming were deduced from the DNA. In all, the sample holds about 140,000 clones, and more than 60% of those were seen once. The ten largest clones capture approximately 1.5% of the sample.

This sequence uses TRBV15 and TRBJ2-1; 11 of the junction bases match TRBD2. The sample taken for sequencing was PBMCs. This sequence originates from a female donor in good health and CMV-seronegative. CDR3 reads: CATKTGTSGYNEQFF. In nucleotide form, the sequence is TGTGCCACCAAGACCGGGACTAGCGGTTACAATGAGCAGTTCTTC.